Below, 6 T cell receptor beta chains from the same sample are listed, as sequenced in a study of blood T cell repertoires in COVID-19. The table came from immunoSEQ multiplex PCR; TCRdb's copy has only in-frame clones and leaves some out. The sample has fewer than 85,000 clones, roughly 76% seen once. Sequencing was done on a sample of peripheral blood. These receptors came from an elderly woman with active or convalescent COVID-19.

This clone showed up just a few times. This chain links TRBV10-3 with TRBJ1-2; D ambiguous. The V end was cut by 4 bases, the J end by 7 bases, with 19 bases between. The germline CDR1 and CDR2 sequences are ENHRY and SYGVKD. The CDR3 spans 15 residues. The chain's CDR3 is CAISGSQAKDGGYTF. CDR3 bases: TGTGCCATCAGTGGGTCCCAGGCTAAAGACGGTGGCTACACCTTC.

There are a few counts of this clone. The genes are TRBV11-2 and TRBJ2-1; no clear D gene. Per the germline V gene, CDR1 is SGHAT and CDR2 is FQNNGV. V was clipped by 2 bases and J by 9 bases, with 8 bases between them. This CDR3 has 12 residues. CDR3 amino acids: CASSLISSEQFF. In nucleotides, the CDR3 is TGTGCCAGCAGCTTAATCTCTTCTGAGCAGTTCTTC.

In the case of this clone: In this CDR3 the conserved last residue, phenylalanine or tryptophan, is missing, so a read error is likely. The limits of the CDR3 on the DNA are not certain, so only TCRdb's listed CDR3 is given. V gene TRBV24-1 combines with J gene TRBJ1-1. Germline CDR1 reads KGHDR; CDR2 reads SFDVKD. Ends included, the CDR3 has 11 residues. The CDR3 sequence is CATTTPRTGGE.

The gene calls are TRBV3-1 (or the pseudogene TRBV3-2) and TRBJ2-2; 9 bases fit TRBD1. Germline loops: CDR1 LGHDT, CDR2 YNNKEL (reference sequence). The length of the CDR3 is 19 residues. V lost 2 bases, J lost 5 bases, and 15 bases stayed unmatched. The chain's CDR3 is CASSQLRLATGGRTGELFF. The DNA of the CDR3 is TGTGCCAGCAGCCAATTACGTCTCGCGACAGGGGGACGGACCGGGGAGCTGTTTTTT.

The chain recombines TRBV28 with TRBJ1-2; the D is unclear. CDR1 MDHEN and CDR2 SYDVKM come from the germline V gene. The CDR3 runs 12 residues. The ends were cut back, 8 bases at V and 4 bases at J, with 11 bases in the middle. CDR3 nucleotide sequence: TGTGCCAGCTCAAGGGAGGTCTATGGCTACACCTTC. This translates into CASSREVYGYTF.

This clone has a handful of counts. This chain uses TRBV4-1 with TRBJ1-1, with a possible D match to TRBD1 (5 bases). The germline CDR1 and CDR2 sequences are MGHRA and YSYEKL. Trimming took 4 bases from V and 6 from J, leaving 15 bases between them. The CDR3 extends over 14 amino acids. The CDR3 region has the DNA TGCGCCAGCAGCCCCGGGACTCTTTATTCTGAAGCTTTCTTT. Amino acid sequence: CASSPGTLYSEAFF.